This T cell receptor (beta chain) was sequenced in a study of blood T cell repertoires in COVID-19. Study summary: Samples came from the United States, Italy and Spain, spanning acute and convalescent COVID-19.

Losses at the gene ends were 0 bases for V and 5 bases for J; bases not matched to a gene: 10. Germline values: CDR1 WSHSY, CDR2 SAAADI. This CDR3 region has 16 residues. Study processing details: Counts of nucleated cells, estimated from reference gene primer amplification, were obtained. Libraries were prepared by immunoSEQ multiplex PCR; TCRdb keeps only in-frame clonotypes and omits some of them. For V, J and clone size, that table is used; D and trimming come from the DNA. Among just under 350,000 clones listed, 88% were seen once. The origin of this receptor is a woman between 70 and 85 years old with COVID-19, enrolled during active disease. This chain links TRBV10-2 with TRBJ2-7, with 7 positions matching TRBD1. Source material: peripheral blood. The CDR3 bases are TGCGCCAGCAGTGAGTCCTTAAGGGGGCCGGTCGACGAGCAGTACTTC. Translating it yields CASSESLRGPVDEQYF.